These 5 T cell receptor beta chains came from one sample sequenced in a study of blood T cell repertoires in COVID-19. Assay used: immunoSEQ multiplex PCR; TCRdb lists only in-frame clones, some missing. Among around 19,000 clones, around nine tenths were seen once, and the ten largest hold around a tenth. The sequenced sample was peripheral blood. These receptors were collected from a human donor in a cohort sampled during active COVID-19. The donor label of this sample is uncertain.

CDR3 amino acids: CASRQREAAYEQYF. The CDR3 bases are TGTGCCAGCAGACAGCGGGAGGCTGCCTACGAGCAGTACTTC. V is TRBV6-5 and J is TRBJ2-7; 9 bases are shared with TRBD2. Germline trimming cut 6 bases from V and 2 bases from J; bases unmatched to any gene: 5. The CDR3 runs 14 residues. The germline V gene has CDR1 MNHEY and CDR2 SVGAGI.

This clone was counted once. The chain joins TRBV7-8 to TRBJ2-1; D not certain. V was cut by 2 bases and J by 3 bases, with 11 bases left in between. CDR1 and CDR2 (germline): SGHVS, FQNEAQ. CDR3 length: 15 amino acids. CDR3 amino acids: CASSLRFRVYNEQFF. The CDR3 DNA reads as TGTGCCAGCAGCTTACGATTTCGGGTCTACAATGAGCAGTTCTTC. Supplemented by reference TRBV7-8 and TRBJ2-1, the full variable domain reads GAGVSQSPRYKVAKRGQDVALRCDPISGHVSLFWYQQALGQGPEFLTYFQNEAQLDKSGLPSDRFFAERPEGSVSTLKIQRTQQEDSAVYLCASSLRFRVYNEQFFGPGTRLTVL.

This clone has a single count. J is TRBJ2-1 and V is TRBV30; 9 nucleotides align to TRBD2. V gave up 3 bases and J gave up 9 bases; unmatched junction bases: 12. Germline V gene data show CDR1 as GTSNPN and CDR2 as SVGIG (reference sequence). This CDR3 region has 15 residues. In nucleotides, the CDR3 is TGTGCCTGGAGCCACGAAAGCGGGAGGATTGGTGAGCAGTTCTTC. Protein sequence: CAWSHESGRIGEQFF.

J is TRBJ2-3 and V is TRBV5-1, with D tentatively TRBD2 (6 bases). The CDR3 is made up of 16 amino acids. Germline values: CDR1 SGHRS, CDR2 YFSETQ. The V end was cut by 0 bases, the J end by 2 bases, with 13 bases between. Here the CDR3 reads CASSLGLEIFTDTQYF. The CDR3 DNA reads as TGCGCCAGCAGCTTGGGACTAGAGATTTTCACAGATACGCAGTATTTT.

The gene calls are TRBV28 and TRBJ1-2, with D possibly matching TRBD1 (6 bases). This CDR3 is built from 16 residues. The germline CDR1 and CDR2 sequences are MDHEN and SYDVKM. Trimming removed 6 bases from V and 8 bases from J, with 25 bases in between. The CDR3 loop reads CASSPPGGRISGGYTF. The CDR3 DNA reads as TGTGCCAGCAGCCCCCCGGGGGGGCGCATCTCTGGGGGCTACACCTTC.